Listed below are T cell receptor beta chains from one sample, sequenced in a study of shared clonotypes between healthy human individuals. Libraries were prepared by immunoSEQ multiplex PCR; TCRdb keeps only in-frame clonotypes and omits some of them. The table records around 690,000 clones, around 91% of them present only once. Source material: memory CD8+ T cells from PBMCs. These receptors were taken from a man aged 18 to 29 in good health. Some clones in this sample may be carry-over from other donors' samples. Both conserved end residues are part of each CDR3. Each record gives: D gene, V gene, J gene, clone size, CDR3 DNA, CDR3 protein. D genes are given only for firm matches. For some rows the clone size is stated as once, few or many, or as a class when expanded; others skip it.

d_call: TRBD2
v_call: TRBV19
j_call: TRBJ2-1
clone_size: -
cdr3_nt: TGTGCCAGTAGCGGACTAGTCTTCTATGAGCAGTTCTTC
cdr3_aa: CASSGLVFYEQFF

d_call: TRBD2
v_call: TRBV7-9
j_call: TRBJ2-2
clone_size: -
cdr3_nt: TGTGCCAGCAGCCCAAGGACTAGCGGTTACACCGGGGAGCTGTTTTTT
cdr3_aa: CASSPRTSGYTGELFF

d_call: -
v_call: TRBV6-5
j_call: TRBJ2-7
clone_size: -
cdr3_nt: TGTGCCAGCAGCCCCCGGACTTCTCAGTACTTC
cdr3_aa: CASSPRTSQYF

d_call: TRBD2
v_call: TRBV27
j_call: TRBJ2-7
clone_size: -
cdr3_nt: TGTGCCAGCAGTTTATTTCGCGGGAGGGCCGACGAGCAGTACTTC
cdr3_aa: CASSLFRGRADEQYF

d_call: -
v_call: TRBV7-9
j_call: TRBJ2-3
clone_size: -
cdr3_nt: TGTGCCAGCAGCGGAAAGGGACCACCGGTAGATACGCAGTATTTT
cdr3_aa: CASSGKGPPVDTQYF

d_call: -
v_call: TRBV19
j_call: TRBJ2-3
clone_size: -
cdr3_nt: TGTGCCAGTAGACGGGACTCCCAGGATTTGACAGATACGCAGTATTTT
cdr3_aa: CASRRDSQDLTDTQYF

d_call: -
v_call: TRBV2
j_call: TRBJ1-1
clone_size: -
cdr3_nt: TGTGCCAGCACTTACCCGCCAGGACCGAACACTGAAGCTTTCTTT
cdr3_aa: CASTYPPGPNTEAFF

d_call: TRBD2
v_call: TRBV11-3
j_call: TRBJ2-1
clone_size: -
cdr3_nt: TGTGCCAGCAGCCCGCGGACTAGCGGGAGAAGCCCCGGTGAGCAGTTCTTC
cdr3_aa: CASSPRTSGRSPGEQFF

d_call: -
v_call: TRBV7-9
j_call: TRBJ1-2
clone_size: -
cdr3_nt: TGTGCCAGCAGCTTAGACGCAGGGTGGGGCTACACCTTC
cdr3_aa: CASSLDAGWGYTF

d_call: TRBD1
v_call: TRBV7-9
j_call: TRBJ2-7
clone_size: -
cdr3_nt: TGTGCCAGCAGCTTAGTCGAGGACAGGGCACCCTACGAGCAGTACTTC
cdr3_aa: CASSLVEDRAPYEQYF

d_call: -
v_call: TRBV15
j_call: TRBJ2-1
clone_size: -
cdr3_nt: TGTGCCAGCGCACTTAACCTTAACTACAATGAGCAGTTCTTC
cdr3_aa: CASALNLNYNEQFF

d_call: TRBD1
v_call: TRBV28
j_call: TRBJ1-6
clone_size: once
cdr3_nt: TGTGCCAGCAGCCGATCACCGGACAGGGCCTATAATTCACCCCTCCACTTT
cdr3_aa: CASSRSPDRAYNSPLHF

d_call: -
v_call: TRBV29-1
j_call: TRBJ1-2
clone_size: -
cdr3_nt: TGCAGCGTTGCGGGCTATGGCTACACCTTC
cdr3_aa: CSVAGYGYTF

d_call: TRBD1
v_call: TRBV28
j_call: TRBJ1-5
clone_size: -
cdr3_nt: TGTGCCAGCAGTTTTCCCGGACAGGGCGCGATTCAGCCCCAGCATTTT
cdr3_aa: CASSFPGQGAIQPQHF

d_call: -
v_call: TRBV7-9
j_call: TRBJ2-7
clone_size: -
cdr3_nt: TGTGCCAGCAGCCCTATTACAGGGCTTCCCCTCGAGCAGTACTTC
cdr3_aa: CASSPITGLPLEQYF

d_call: TRBD2
v_call: TRBV5-1
j_call: TRBJ2-7
clone_size: -
cdr3_nt: TGCGCCAGCAGCTCGGGACTAGGTTACGAGCAGTACTTC
cdr3_aa: CASSSGLGYEQYF

d_call: TRBD2
v_call: TRBV7-2
j_call: TRBJ2-1
clone_size: -
cdr3_nt: TGTGCCAGCAGCTTATTAGCGGGTAGGAATTACAATGAGCAGTTCTTC
cdr3_aa: CASSLLAGRNYNEQFF

d_call: -
v_call: TRBV11-2
j_call: TRBJ2-7
clone_size: -
cdr3_nt: TGTGCCAGCAGCTTAGATTGGGGGCGATCCTACGAGCAGTACTTC
cdr3_aa: CASSLDWGRSYEQYF

d_call: -
v_call: TRBV11-2
j_call: TRBJ2-7
clone_size: -
cdr3_nt: TGTGCCAGCAGCTTAGGGGCGGCAACTATCTACGAGCAGTACTTC
cdr3_aa: CASSLGAATIYEQYF

d_call: TRBD1
v_call: TRBV4-1
j_call: TRBJ1-2
clone_size: -
cdr3_nt: TGCGCCAGCAGCCAGGGACAGGGGCCAAACCCTCACTATGGCTACACCTTC
cdr3_aa: CASSQGQGPNPHYGYTF

d_call: -
v_call: TRBV14
j_call: TRBJ1-2
clone_size: -
cdr3_nt: TGTGCCAGCAGCCAAGATCTGGGCGGGATCTATGGCTACACCTTC
cdr3_aa: CASSQDLGGIYGYTF

d_call: -
v_call: TRBV5-1
j_call: TRBJ2-1
clone_size: -
cdr3_nt: TGCGCCAGCAGCATTTATCCGATCACCGGTCCGAGCTCCTACAATGAGCAGTTCTTC
cdr3_aa: CASSIYPITGPSSYNEQFF

d_call: -
v_call: TRBV7-2
j_call: TRBJ2-7
clone_size: -
cdr3_nt: TGTGCCAGCAGCTTAGGACAAAACTTAGCCTACGAGCAGTACTTC
cdr3_aa: CASSLGQNLAYEQYF

d_call: -
v_call: TRBV2
j_call: TRBJ1-6
clone_size: -
cdr3_nt: TGTGCCAGCAGTGAGGGGGCTAATTCACCCCTCCACTTT
cdr3_aa: CASSEGANSPLHF

d_call: -
v_call: TRBV19
j_call: TRBJ1-2
clone_size: -
cdr3_nt: TGTGCCAGTAGTGCCCCAGGGATTAGTTATGGCTACACCTTC
cdr3_aa: CASSAPGISYGYTF

d_call: -
v_call: TRBV7-3
j_call: TRBJ1-5
clone_size: -
cdr3_nt: TGTGCCAGCAGCCCTATAAAGCTGGAAATGATTAGCAATCAGCCCCAGCATTTT
cdr3_aa: CASSPIKLEMISNQPQHF

d_call: TRBD2
v_call: TRBV10-3
j_call: TRBJ2-3
clone_size: once
cdr3_nt: TGTGCCATCGCCCTAGCGGGAAGAAGCACAGATACGCAGTATTTT
cdr3_aa: CAIALAGRSTDTQYF

d_call: TRBD1
v_call: TRBV2
j_call: TRBJ2-7
clone_size: -
cdr3_nt: TGTGCCAGCAGTGATGGGGACAGGGGCTACGAGCAGTACTTC
cdr3_aa: CASSDGDRGYEQYF

d_call: -
v_call: TRBV27
j_call: TRBJ2-7
clone_size: few
cdr3_nt: TGTGCCAGCAGTTTCAGGGACCCTATCCCCTACGAGCAGTACTTC
cdr3_aa: CASSFRDPIPYEQYF

d_call: TRBD1
v_call: TRBV27
j_call: TRBJ2-3
clone_size: -
cdr3_nt: TGTCCCCGTAGGGTAGACAGGGGAAACGATCCAGGTACGCAGTATTTT
cdr3_aa: CPRRVDRGNDPGTQYF

d_call: -
v_call: TRBV27
j_call: TRBJ2-3
clone_size: -
cdr3_nt: TGTGCCAGCTCAGAAAGGGCGAGCCAACCTAGCACAGATACGCAGTATTTT
cdr3_aa: CASSERASQPSTDTQYF

d_call: -
v_call: TRBV18
j_call: TRBJ1-4
clone_size: -
cdr3_nt: TGTGCCAGCTCATCAGACAGCGGAATAAATGAAAAACTGTTTTTT
cdr3_aa: CASSSDSGINEKLFF

d_call: TRBD2
v_call: TRBV5-4
j_call: TRBJ2-3
clone_size: -
cdr3_nt: TGTGCCAGCAGCTTGGCTCGGACTAGCGGAAGCTCCACAGATACGCAGTATTTT
cdr3_aa: CASSLARTSGSSTDTQYF

d_call: -
v_call: TRBV5-1
j_call: TRBJ2-5
clone_size: -
cdr3_nt: TGCGCCAGCAGCCTTATTGATTCGTGGAAAACCCCCACCCAGTACTTC
cdr3_aa: CASSLIDSWKTPTQYF

d_call: -
v_call: TRBV18
j_call: TRBJ2-7
clone_size: -
cdr3_nt: TGTGCCAGCTCACCAGAGCCAGCCCTTATCCAGCAGTACTTC
cdr3_aa: CASSPEPALIQQYF

d_call: -
v_call: TRBV30
j_call: TRBJ2-4
clone_size: -
cdr3_nt: TGTGCCTGGAGGACGGGGTTCGCCAAAAACATTCAGTACTTC
cdr3_aa: CAWRTGFAKNIQYF

d_call: -
v_call: TRBV27
j_call: TRBJ1-1
clone_size: -
cdr3_nt: TGTGCCAGCAGTTTCTCGGCGACCACTGAAGCTTTCTTT
cdr3_aa: CASSFSATTEAFF

d_call: -
v_call: TRBV7-9
j_call: TRBJ1-2
clone_size: once
cdr3_nt: TGTGCCAGCAGCTTAGGGTTGGGAGATAGTGGCTACACCTTC
cdr3_aa: CASSLGLGDSGYTF

d_call: TRBD1
v_call: TRBV27
j_call: TRBJ1-6
clone_size: -
cdr3_nt: TGTGCCAGCAGTTTATCACTCAGGGGGCATTCACCCCTCCACTTT
cdr3_aa: CASSLSLRGHSPLHF

d_call: -
v_call: TRBV4-3
j_call: TRBJ2-3
clone_size: once
cdr3_nt: TGCGCCAGCAGCCCAAGACGGATAGATACGCAGTATTTT
cdr3_aa: CASSPRRIDTQYF

d_call: -
v_call: TRBV14
j_call: TRBJ1-2
clone_size: -
cdr3_nt: TGTGCCAGCAGCCAATTACACAGGGATGGCTACACCTTC
cdr3_aa: CASSQLHRDGYTF

d_call: -
v_call: TRBV10-1
j_call: TRBJ1-1
clone_size: once
cdr3_nt: TGCGCCAGCAGTGAGTCGACTCGTCTGGGGGGCAACACTGAAGCTTTCTTT
cdr3_aa: CASSESTRLGGNTEAFF

d_call: TRBD1
v_call: TRBV7-8
j_call: TRBJ2-7
clone_size: -
cdr3_nt: TGTGCCAGCAGCGCACGGACAGGCAAAGCGGAGCAGTACTTC
cdr3_aa: CASSARTGKAEQYF

d_call: -
v_call: TRBV7-8
j_call: TRBJ2-3
clone_size: -
cdr3_nt: TGTGCCAGCAGCTCAGGGGCGGATACGCAGTATTTT
cdr3_aa: CASSSGADTQYF

d_call: -
v_call: TRBV27
j_call: TRBJ1-1
clone_size: -
cdr3_nt: TGTGCCAGCAGTTCGGGGACGTGGGCTTTCTTT
cdr3_aa: CASSSGTWAFF

d_call: TRBD2
v_call: TRBV7-2
j_call: TRBJ2-1
clone_size: -
cdr3_nt: TGTGCCAGCAGTTTTAGCGGGAGGGCCAGGAATGAGCAGTTCTTC
cdr3_aa: CASSFSGRARNEQFF

d_call: TRBD2
v_call: TRBV10-3
j_call: TRBJ2-3
clone_size: -
cdr3_nt: TGTGCCATCAGTAGCGGGAGGAGCACAGATACGCAGTATTTT
cdr3_aa: CAISSGRSTDTQYF

d_call: -
v_call: TRBV2
j_call: TRBJ2-7
clone_size: -
cdr3_nt: TGTGCCAGCAGCAGGAGGGATTACGAGCAGTACTTC
cdr3_aa: CASSRRDYEQYF

d_call: -
v_call: TRBV29-1
j_call: TRBJ2-4
clone_size: -
cdr3_nt: TGCAGCTCGCGAGCCAAAAACATTCAGTACTTC
cdr3_aa: CSSRAKNIQYF